This T cell receptor (beta chain) was captured by sequencing in a study of OX40 agonist ivuxolimab in advanced cancers. Study-wide background: Participants could have had prior anti-PD-1, anti-PD-L1 or anti-CTLA-4 therapy, and approximately 37% had some.

With regard to this clone: Its specificity is not known.

The study's findings and limits: There were also nonresponders showing low normalized T-cell clonal expansion.

Profiled with immunoSEQ multiplex PCR; TCRdb holds only in-frame clones, not every one. The table records under 80,000 clones, about 88% of them present only once. The TCR sequence derives from an adult with an advanced solid tumor such as melanoma, head and neck, liver or kidney cancer. The specimen was CD4+ or CD8+ T cells sorted from blood, collected in a trial of the OX40 agonist ivuxolimab.

DNA of the CDR3: TGTGCCAGCAGCATAACATTGCAGGGCACTGAAGCTTTCTTT. Protein product: CASSITLQGTEAFF. The J gene is TRBJ1-1, the V gene TRBV5-5; TRBD1 is a possible D gene (5 bases). The CDR3 is 14 residues long. Germline lookup yields CDR1 SGHKS and CDR2 YYEKEE (reference sequence). V lost 4 bases and J lost 4, with 14 bases in between. Together with reference TRBV5-5 and TRBJ1-1, the CDR3 gives the full variable domain: DAGVTQSPTHLIKTRGQQVTLRCSPISGHKSVSWYQQVLGQGPQFIFQYYEKEERGRGNFPDRFSARQFPNYSSELNVNALLLGDSALYLCASSITLQGTEAFFGQGTRLTVV.